This entry lists 5 T cell receptor beta chains sequenced from one sample in a study of cytomegalovirus exposure and HLA in healthy donors. The primer mix had 60 Vbeta and 13 Jbeta primers. Sequencing was performed with immunoSEQ multiplex PCR; in TCRdb, only in-frame clones are kept and a portion is missing. This sample yields 120,000 or so clones, of which around 74% are seen a single time; approximately 30% belongs to the top ten. Sequencing was done on a sample of PBMCs. The origin of the receptors is a man aged 55 to 69 in good health and CMV-seropositive.

The chain recombines TRBV11-3 with TRBJ2-1; 14 bases are a match to TRBD2. There are 16 residues in the CDR3. V dropped 1 base and J dropped 4; count of bases not matched to a gene: 0. Germline V lookup: CDR1 SGHNT, CDR2 YENEEA. The CDR3 here is CASSLGTSGGYNEQFF. The CDR3 region has the DNA TGTGCCAGCAGCTTAGGGACTAGCGGGGGGTACAATGAGCAGTTCTTC.

The chain combines TRBV7-3 with TRBJ1-2; TRBD1 matches 8 bases. CDR3 length equals 13 residues. V trimming: 3 bases; J trimming: 7 bases; junction bases outside the gene matches: 4. Germline-derived CDR1 and CDR2 are SGHTA and FQGTGA. As DNA, the CDR3 is TGTGCCAGCAGCTTTTCAGGGGGCGGTGGCTACACCTTC. Translated: CASSFSGGGGYTF.

The genes are TRBV27 and TRBJ2-7, with TRBD1 matching 9 bases. The CDR3 is 16 amino acids. The germline gives CDR1 MNHEY, CDR2 SMNVEV (reference sequence). The J segment lost 6 bases and the V segment lost 4 bases, leaving 13 bases of the junction unmatched. As DNA, the CDR3 is TGTGCCAGCAGTTCTCACCCCGGGACAGGGAAAGGCGAGCAGTACTTC. Translating it yields CASSSHPGTGKGEQYF.

V gene TRBV5-1 combines with J gene TRBJ2-7, with 9 bases that match TRBD2. The germline CDR1 and CDR2 sequences are SGHRS and YFSETQ. The CDR3 is made up of 15 amino acids. J was trimmed by 4 bases and V by 1 base; bases with no gene match: 6. In DNA, the CDR3 is TGCGCCAGCAGCTTGTCAGGGCGGGAGGGATACGAGCAGTACTTC. Protein product: CASSLSGREGYEQYF.

The gene calls are TRBV28 and TRBJ2-3; 9 bases are a match to TRBD1. The CDR3 has 15 residues. Germline V lookup: CDR1 MDHEN, CDR2 SYDVKM. V shed 5 bases and J 1 base; nucleotides not matched to a gene: 4. The CDR3 DNA sequence: TGTGCCAGCAGTCGTCGACAGGGGGGCACAGATACGCAGTATTTT. Translating gives CASSRRQGGTDTQYF.